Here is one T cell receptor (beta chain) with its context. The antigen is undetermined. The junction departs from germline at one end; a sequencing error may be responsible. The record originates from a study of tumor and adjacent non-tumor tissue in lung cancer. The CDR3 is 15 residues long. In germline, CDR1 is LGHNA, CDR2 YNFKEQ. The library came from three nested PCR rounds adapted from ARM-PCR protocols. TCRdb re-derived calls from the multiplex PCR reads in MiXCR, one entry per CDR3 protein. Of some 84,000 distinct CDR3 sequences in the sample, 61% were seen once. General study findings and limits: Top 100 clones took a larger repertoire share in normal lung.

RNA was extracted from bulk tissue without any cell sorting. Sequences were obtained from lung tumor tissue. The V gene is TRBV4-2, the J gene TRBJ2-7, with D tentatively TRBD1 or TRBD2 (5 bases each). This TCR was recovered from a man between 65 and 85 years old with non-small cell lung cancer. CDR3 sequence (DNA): TGTGTCAGCAGTCAAGTGTCTAGGGGACCCTACGAGCAGTACTTC. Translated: CVSSQVSRGPYEQYF.